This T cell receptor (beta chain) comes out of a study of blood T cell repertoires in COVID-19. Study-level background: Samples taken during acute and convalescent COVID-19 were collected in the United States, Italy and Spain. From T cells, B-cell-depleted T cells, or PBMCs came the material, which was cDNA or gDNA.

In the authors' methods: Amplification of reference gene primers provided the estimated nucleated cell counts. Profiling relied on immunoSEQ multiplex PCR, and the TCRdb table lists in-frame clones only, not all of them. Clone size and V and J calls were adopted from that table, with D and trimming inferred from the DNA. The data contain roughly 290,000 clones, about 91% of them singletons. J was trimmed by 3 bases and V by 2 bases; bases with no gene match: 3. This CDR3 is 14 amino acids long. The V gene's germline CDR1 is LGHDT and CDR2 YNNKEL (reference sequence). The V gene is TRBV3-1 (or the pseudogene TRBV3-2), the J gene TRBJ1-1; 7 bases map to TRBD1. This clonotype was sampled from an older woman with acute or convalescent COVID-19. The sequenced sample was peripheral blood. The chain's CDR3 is CASSQRDSDTEAFF. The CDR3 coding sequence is TGTGCCAGCAGCCAACGGGACAGCGACACTGAAGCTTTCTTT.